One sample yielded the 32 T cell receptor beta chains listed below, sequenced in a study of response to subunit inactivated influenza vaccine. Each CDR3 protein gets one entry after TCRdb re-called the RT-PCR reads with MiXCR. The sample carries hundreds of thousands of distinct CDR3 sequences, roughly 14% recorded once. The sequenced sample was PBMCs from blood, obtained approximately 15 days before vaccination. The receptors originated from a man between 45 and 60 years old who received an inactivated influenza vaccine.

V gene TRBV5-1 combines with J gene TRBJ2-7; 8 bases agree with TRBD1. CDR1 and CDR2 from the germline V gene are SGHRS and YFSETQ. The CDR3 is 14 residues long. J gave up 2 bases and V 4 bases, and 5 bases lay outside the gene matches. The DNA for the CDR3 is TGCGCCAGCAGCGTGGACAGGGAGGCCTACGAGCAGTACTTC. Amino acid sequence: CASSVDREAYEQYF.

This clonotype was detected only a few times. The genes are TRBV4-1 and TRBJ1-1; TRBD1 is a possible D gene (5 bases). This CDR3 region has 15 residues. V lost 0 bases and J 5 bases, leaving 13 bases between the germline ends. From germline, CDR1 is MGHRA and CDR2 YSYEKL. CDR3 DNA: TGCGCCAGCAGCCAAGACCCTTCGGGGCGGACTGAAGCTTTCTTT. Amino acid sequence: CASSQDPSGRTEAFF.

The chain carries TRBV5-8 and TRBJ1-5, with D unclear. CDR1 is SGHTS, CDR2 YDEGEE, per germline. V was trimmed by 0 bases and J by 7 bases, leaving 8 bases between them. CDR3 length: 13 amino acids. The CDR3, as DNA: TGTGCCAGCAGCTTGGGGGTGACCCAGCCCCAGCATTTT. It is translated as CASSLGVTQPQHF.

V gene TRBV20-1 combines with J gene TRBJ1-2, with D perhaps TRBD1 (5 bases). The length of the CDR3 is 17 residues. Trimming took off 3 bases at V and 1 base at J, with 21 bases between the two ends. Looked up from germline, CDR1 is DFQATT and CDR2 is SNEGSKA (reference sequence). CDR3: CSASGGSERPLNYGYTF. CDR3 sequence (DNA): TGCAGTGCTAGTGGGGGATCGGAACGGCCACTTAACTATGGCTACACCTTC.

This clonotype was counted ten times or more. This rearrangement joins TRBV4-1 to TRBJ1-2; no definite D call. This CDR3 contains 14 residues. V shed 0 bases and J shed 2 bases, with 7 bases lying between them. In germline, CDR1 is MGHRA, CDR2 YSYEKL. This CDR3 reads CASSQEAQNYGYTF. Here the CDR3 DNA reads TGCGCCAGCAGCCAAGAAGCCCAGAACTATGGCTACACCTTC.

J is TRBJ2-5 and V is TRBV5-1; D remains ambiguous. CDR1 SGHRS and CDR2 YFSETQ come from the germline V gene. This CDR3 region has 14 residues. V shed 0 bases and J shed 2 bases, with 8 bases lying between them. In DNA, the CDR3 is TGCGCCAGCAGCTTGGACCCGGTTCAAGAGACCCAGTACTTC. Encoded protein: CASSLDPVQETQYF.

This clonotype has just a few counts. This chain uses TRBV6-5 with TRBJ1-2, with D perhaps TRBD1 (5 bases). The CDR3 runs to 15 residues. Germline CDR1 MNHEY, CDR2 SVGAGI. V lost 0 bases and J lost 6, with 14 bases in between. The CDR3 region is CASSYSLQIGDGYTF. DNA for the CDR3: TGTGCCAGCAGTTACTCCCTTCAAATAGGGGATGGCTACACCTTC.

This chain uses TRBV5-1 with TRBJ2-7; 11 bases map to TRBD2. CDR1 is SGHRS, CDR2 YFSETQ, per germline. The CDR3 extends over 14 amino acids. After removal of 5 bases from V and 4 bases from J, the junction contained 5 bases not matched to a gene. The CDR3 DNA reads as TGCGCCAGCAGAAGGACTAGCGGGCATTACGAGCAGTACTTC. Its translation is CASRRTSGHYEQYF.

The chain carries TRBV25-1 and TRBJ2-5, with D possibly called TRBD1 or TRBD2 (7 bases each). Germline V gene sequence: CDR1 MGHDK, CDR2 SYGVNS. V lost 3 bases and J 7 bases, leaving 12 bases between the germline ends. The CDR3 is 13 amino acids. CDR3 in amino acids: CASSETGRGTQYF. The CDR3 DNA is TGTGCCAGCAGTGAGACAGGGAGGGGGACCCAGTACTTC.

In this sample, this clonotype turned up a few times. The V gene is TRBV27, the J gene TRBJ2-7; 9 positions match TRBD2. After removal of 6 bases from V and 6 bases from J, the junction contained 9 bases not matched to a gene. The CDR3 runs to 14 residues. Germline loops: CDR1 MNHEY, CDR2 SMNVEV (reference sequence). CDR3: CASSLAGPWAEQYF. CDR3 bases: TGTGCCAGCAGCCTAGCGGGGCCGTGGGCCGAGCAGTACTTC.

The CDR3 DNA follows: TGTGCCAGCAGCTTAGGAATAGCTGGCTACACCTTC. Translating gives CASSLGIAGYTF. The chain uses TRBV11-2 and TRBJ1-2; D is uncertain. Between the trimmed V and J ends, which lost 1 base and 7 bases, there was a span of 7 bases. From germline, CDR1 is SGHAT and CDR2 FQNNGV. The CDR3 runs 12 residues.

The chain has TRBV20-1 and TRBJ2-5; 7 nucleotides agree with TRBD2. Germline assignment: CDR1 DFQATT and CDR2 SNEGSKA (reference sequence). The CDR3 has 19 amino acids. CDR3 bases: TGCAGCGCCCCAGGCAGTCTAGCGGCTTGGGCGGATTCCCAAGAGACCCAGTACTTC. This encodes CSAPGSLAAWADSQETQYF.

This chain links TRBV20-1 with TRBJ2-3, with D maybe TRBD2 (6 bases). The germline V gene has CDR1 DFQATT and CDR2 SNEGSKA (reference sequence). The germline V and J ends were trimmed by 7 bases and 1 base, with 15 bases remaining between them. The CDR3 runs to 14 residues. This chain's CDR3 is CSVPGTPRTDTQYF. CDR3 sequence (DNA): TGCAGTGTCCCCGGGACTCCCCGCACAGATACGCAGTATTTT.

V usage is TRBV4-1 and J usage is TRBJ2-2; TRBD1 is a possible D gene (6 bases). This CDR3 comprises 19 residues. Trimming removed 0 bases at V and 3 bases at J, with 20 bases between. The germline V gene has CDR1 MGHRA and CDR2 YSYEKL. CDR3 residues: CASSQEMIEGVGDTGELFF. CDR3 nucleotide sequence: TGCGCCAGCAGCCAAGAGATGATTGAGGGGGTTGGGGACACCGGGGAGCTGTTTTTT.

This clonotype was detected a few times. This CDR3 is CASSGAGGVNTEAFF. CDR3 bases: TGTGCCAGCAGCGGGGCGGGGGGGGTGAACACTGAAGCTTTCTTT. The J gene is TRBJ1-1, the V gene TRBV5-5, with D possibly being TRBD1 (5 bases). The CDR3 has 15 residues. V shed 4 bases and J shed 0 bases, with 13 bases lying between them. Germline-derived CDR1 and CDR2 are SGHKS and YYEKEE (reference sequence).

CDR3 coding DNA: TGTGCCAGCAGCACCGCAGGGGCCACACACCATAGCAATCAGCCCCAGCATTTT. Its protein is CASSTAGATHHSNQPQHF. The chain has TRBV28 and TRBJ1-5; tentatively, D is TRBD1 (6 bases). V was cut by 6 bases and J by 0 bases, with 21 bases left in between. Germline CDR1 reads MDHEN; CDR2 reads SYDVKM. The CDR3 sequence is 18 residues long.

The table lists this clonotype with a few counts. The CDR3 DNA reads TGCGCCAGCAGCACCGGGACAGGGGTTTTGGACGGGGAGCTGTTTTTT. It codes for CASSTGTGVLDGELFF. The rearrangement joins TRBV5-1 to TRBJ2-2, with 10 bases identical to TRBD1. The CDR3 is 16 amino acids. The germline V gene has CDR1 SGHRS and CDR2 YFSETQ. V gave up 4 bases and J gave up 7 bases; unmatched junction bases: 10.

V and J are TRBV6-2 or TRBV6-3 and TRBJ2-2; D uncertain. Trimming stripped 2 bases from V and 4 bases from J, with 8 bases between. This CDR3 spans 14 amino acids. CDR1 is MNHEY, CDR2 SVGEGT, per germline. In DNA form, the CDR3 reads TGTGCCAGCAGTTACGTCTTGGCCACCGGGGAGCTGTTTTTT. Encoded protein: CASSYVLATGELFF.

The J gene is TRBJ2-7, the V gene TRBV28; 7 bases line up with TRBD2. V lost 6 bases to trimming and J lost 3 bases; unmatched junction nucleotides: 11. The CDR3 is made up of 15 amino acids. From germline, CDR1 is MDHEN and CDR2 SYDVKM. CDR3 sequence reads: CASRGSGGSNYEQYF. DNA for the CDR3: TGTGCCAGCAGGGGCTCTGGCGGGAGCAACTACGAGCAGTACTTC.

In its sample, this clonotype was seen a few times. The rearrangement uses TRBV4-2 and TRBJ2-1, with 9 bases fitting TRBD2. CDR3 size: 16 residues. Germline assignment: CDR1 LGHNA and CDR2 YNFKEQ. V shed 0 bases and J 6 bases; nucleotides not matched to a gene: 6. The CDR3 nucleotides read TGTGCCAGCAGCCAAGAAATGGCGGGGGGGCTCAATGAGCAGTTCTTC. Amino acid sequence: CASSQEMAGGLNEQFF.

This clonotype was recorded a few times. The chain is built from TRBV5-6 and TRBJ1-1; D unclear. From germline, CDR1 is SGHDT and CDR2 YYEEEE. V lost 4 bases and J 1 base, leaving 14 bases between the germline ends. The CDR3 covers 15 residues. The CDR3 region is CASSPYTAGNTEAFF. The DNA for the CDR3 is TGTGCCAGCAGCCCCTATACAGCAGGGAACACTGAAGCTTTCTTT. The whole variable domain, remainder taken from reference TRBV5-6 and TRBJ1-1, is DAGVTQSPTHLIKTRGQQVTLRCSPKSGHDTVSWYQQALGQGPQFIFQYYEEEERQRGNFPDRFSGHQFPNYSSELNVNALLLGDSALYLCASSPYTAGNTEAFFGQGTRLTVV.

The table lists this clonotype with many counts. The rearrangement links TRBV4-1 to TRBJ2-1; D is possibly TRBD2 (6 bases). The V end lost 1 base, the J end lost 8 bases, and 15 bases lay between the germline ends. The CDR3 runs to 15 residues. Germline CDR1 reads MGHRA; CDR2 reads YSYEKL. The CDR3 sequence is CASSQAPRLVDEQFF. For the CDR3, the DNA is TGCGCCAGCAGCCAAGCACCCAGACTAGTTGATGAGCAGTTCTTC.

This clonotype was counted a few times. The CDR3 bases are TGCAGTGCTACCCCGGGACTAGCGGGAGTGATCGAGCAGTACTTC. Amino acid sequence: CSATPGLAGVIEQYF. The chain links TRBV20-1 to TRBJ2-7, with 14 nucleotides matching TRBD2. The CDR3 contains 15 residues. The V gene's germline CDR1 is DFQATT and CDR2 SNEGSKA (reference sequence). V was clipped by 4 bases and J by 6 bases; unmatched bases: 8.

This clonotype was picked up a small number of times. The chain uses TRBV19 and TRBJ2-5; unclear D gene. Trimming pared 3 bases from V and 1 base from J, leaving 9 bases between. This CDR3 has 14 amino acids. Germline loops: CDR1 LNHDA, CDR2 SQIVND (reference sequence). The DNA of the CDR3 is TGTGCCAGTAGTATCAGGCGGACCCAAGAGACCCAGTACTTC. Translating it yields CASSIRRTQETQYF.

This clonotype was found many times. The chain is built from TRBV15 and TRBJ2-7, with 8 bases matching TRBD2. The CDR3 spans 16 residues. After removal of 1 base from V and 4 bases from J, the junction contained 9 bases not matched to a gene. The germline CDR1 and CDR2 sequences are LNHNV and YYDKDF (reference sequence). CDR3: CATSRGGLGGYYEQYF. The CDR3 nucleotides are TGTGCCACCAGCAGAGGGGGACTAGGAGGATATTACGAGCAGTACTTC.

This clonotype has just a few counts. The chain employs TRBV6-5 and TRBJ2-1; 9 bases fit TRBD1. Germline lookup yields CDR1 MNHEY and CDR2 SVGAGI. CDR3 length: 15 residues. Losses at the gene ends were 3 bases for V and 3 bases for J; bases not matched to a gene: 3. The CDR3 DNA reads TGTGCCAGCAGTTATGACAGGGGGGTCTACAATGAGCAGTTCTTC. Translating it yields CASSYDRGVYNEQFF.

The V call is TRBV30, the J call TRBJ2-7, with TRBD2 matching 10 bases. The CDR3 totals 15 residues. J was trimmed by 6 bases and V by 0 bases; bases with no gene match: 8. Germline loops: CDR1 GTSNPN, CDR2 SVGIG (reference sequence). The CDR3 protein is CAWSVTGTSVSEQYF. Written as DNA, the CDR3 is TGTGCCTGGAGTGTCACCGGGACTAGCGTCTCCGAGCAGTACTTC. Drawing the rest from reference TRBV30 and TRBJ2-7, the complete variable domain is SQTIHQWPATLVQPVGSPLSLECTVEGTSNPNLYWYRQAAGRGLQLLFYSVGIGQISSEVPQNLSASRPQDRQFILSSKKLLLSDSGFYLCAWSVTGTSVSEQYFGPGTRLTVT.

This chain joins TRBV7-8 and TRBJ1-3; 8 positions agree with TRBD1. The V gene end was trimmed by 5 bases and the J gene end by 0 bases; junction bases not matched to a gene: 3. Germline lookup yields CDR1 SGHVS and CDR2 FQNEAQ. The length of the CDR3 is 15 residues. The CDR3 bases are TGTGCCAGCAGCCAGGGGGCAATCTCTGGAAACACCATATATTTT. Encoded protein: CASSQGAISGNTIYF.

The CDR3 DNA is TGTGCCAGCAGCCTCGAGGGGGGTAGCAATCAGCCCCAGCATTTT. Protein sequence: CASSLEGGSNQPQHF. V usage is TRBV28 and J usage is TRBJ1-5; D is possibly TRBD1 (6 bases). This CDR3 is built from 15 residues. The ends were cut back, 6 bases at V and 0 bases at J, with 12 bases in the middle. Germline V lookup: CDR1 MDHEN, CDR2 SYDVKM.

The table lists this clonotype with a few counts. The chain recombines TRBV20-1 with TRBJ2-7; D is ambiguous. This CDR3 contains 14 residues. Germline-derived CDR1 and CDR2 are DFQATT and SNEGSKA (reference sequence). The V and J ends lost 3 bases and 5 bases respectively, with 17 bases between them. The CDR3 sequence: CSASPALGADEQYF. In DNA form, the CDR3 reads TGCAGTGCTAGCCCAGCATTAGGTGCAGACGAGCAGTACTTC.

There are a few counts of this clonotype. CDR3 sequence: CASSLAGGQGFTEAFF. The CDR3 DNA reads as TGCGCCAGCAGCCTGGCGGGAGGACAGGGGTTCACTGAAGCTTTCTTT. This sequence joins TRBV5-1 and TRBJ1-1, with 9 bases that match TRBD1. V shed 4 bases and J 4 bases; nucleotides not matched to a gene: 11. The CDR3 covers 16 residues. Germline V CDR1 and CDR2: SGHRS, YFSETQ.

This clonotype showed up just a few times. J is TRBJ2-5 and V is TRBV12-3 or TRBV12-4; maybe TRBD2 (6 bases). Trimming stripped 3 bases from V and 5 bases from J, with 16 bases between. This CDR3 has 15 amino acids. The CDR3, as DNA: TGTGCCAGCAGTTTTCGGCAGGGCGCGGGGGAGACCCAGTACTTC. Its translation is CASSFRQGAGETQYF.